The source of this T cell receptor beta chain is a study of blood T cell repertoires in COVID-19. Assay: immunoSEQ multiplex PCR; the TCRdb copy retains only in-frame clones and omits some. The profile shows tens of thousands of clones, around 80% of them singletons. The CDR3 contains 14 residues. Germline V gene data show CDR1 as WNHNN and CDR2 as SYGVQD (reference sequence). The V end was cut by 4 bases, the J end by 6 bases, with 14 bases between. The rearrangement uses TRBV10-1 and TRBJ2-3, with TRBD2 as a possible D gene (6 bases). This TCR was recovered from a man in his 70s with acute or convalescent COVID-19. Sequencing was performed on peripheral blood. CDR3 amino acids: CASSGLGLADTQYF. In nucleotides, the CDR3 is TGCGCCAGCAGTGGCCTGGGACTGGCGGATACGCAGTATTTT.